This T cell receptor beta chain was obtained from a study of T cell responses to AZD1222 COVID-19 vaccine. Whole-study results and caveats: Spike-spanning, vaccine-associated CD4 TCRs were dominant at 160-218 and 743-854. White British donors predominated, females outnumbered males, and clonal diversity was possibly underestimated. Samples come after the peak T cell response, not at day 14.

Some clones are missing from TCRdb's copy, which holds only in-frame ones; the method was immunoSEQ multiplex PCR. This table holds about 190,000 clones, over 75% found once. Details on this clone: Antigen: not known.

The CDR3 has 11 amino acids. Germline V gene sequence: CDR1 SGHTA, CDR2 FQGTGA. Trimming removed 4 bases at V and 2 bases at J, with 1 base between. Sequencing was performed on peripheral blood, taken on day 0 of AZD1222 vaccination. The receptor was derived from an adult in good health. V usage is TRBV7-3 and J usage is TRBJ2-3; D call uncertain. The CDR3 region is CASSYTDTQYF. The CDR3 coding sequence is TGTGCCAGCAGCTACACAGATACGCAGTATTTT.